The 7 T cell receptor beta chains below were found in one sample sequenced in a study of shared clonotypes between healthy human individuals. Repertoires were generated with immunoSEQ multiplex PCR, while TCRdb's copy carries only in-frame clones and drops some. The sample records 760,000 or so clones, 96% being singletons. CD8 cells regarded as naive lacked CD45RO, were positively chosen for CCR7, and omitted terminally differentiated effector memory CD45RA+ cells. Sequenced material: naive CD8+ T cells sorted from blood. The receptors come from a man aged 30 to 39 in good health.

The genes are TRBV7-8 and TRBJ1-2; no definite D call. Between the trimmed V and J ends, which lost 0 bases and 4 bases, there was a span of 9 bases. Germline values: CDR1 SGHVS, CDR2 FQNEAQ. This CDR3 has 14 amino acids. CDR3: CASSLALSGYGYTF. The CDR3 DNA sequence: TGTGCCAGCAGCTTAGCGTTGAGCGGCTATGGCTACACCTTC.

The genes are TRBV11-2 and TRBJ1-1; a possible D gene is TRBD1 (6 bases). Trimming removed 1 base at V and 1 base at J, with 10 bases between. Germline CDR1 is SGHAT and CDR2 is FQNNGV. CDR3 size: 15 residues. Here the CDR3 reads CASSLAQGRNTEAFF. In DNA, the CDR3 is TGTGCCAGCAGCTTAGCACAGGGAAGGAACACTGAAGCTTTCTTT.

This clone was counted a few times. The genes are TRBV6-5 and TRBJ2-1, with a weak D call TRBD1 (7 bases). CDR3 length equals 13 residues. V lost 7 bases, J lost 6 bases, and 13 bases lay in between. In germline, CDR1 is MNHEY, CDR2 SVGAGI. CDR3 residues: CASTGGGSNEQFF. Here the CDR3 DNA reads TGTGCCAGCACAGGGGGAGGATCCAATGAGCAGTTCTTC.

The V and J genes are TRBV11-2 and TRBJ2-1; maybe TRBD1 (6 bases). Between the trimmed V and J ends, which lost 2 bases and 2 bases, there was a span of 22 bases. Germline values: CDR1 SGHAT, CDR2 FQNNGV. This CDR3 has 19 residues. This chain's CDR3 is CASSLRRAGETRAYNEQFF. DNA for the CDR3: TGTGCCAGCAGCTTAAGAAGGGCAGGGGAAACCCGTGCCTACAATGAGCAGTTCTTC.

The rearrangement uses TRBV7-8 and TRBJ1-1; TRBD1 matches 12 bases. J gave up 4 bases and V 8 bases, and 5 bases lay outside the gene matches. CDR1 SGHVS and CDR2 FQNEAQ come from the germline V gene. CDR3 length equals 14 residues. DNA for the CDR3: TGTGCCAGCGTCATGGGACAGGGGGCCACTGAAGCTTTCTTT. It yields the protein CASVMGQGATEAFF.

The V and J genes are TRBV13 and TRBJ2-1; D remains unclear. CDR1 and CDR2 (germline): PRHDT, FYEKMQ (reference sequence). Trimming took off 4 bases at V and 0 bases at J, with 10 bases between the two ends. The CDR3 consists of 15 residues. CDR3 coding DNA: TGTGCCAGCAGCTCCGACCATCGCTCCTACAATGAGCAGTTCTTC. It yields the protein CASSSDHRSYNEQFF.

The gene calls are TRBV25-1 and TRBJ2-7; 9 nucleotides line up with TRBD2. This CDR3 contains 14 residues. Trimming cost V 1 base and J 6 bases; bases outside gene matches: 4. The germline CDR1 and CDR2 sequences are MGHDK and SYGVNS. In DNA, the CDR3 is TGTGCCAGCAGTGAATTGGCTAGCGGGATCGAGCAGTACTTC. Its translation: CASSELASGIEQYF.